This TCR beta chain was sequenced for a study of response to subunit inactivated influenza vaccine. Whole-study findings and limits: The authors suggested that few new T cells are recruited per seasonal influenza vaccination.

On this clonotype itself: Its antigen is currently unknown.

The CDR3 contains 14 residues. CDR1 and CDR2 from the germline V gene are DFQATT and SNEGSKA (reference sequence). V shed 3 bases, J shed 3 bases, and the junction held 6 bases outside the gene matches. MiXCR, applied by TCRdb to the RT-PCR reads, yields one record per CDR3 protein. The data show more than 500,000 distinct CDR3 sequences, with 11% seen just once and approximately 9.9% held by the top ten. These data also featured in a second study, about T cells expressing NK-cell markers. That investigation notes: TCR beta cDNA was made by 5'RACE template switching with UMIs. Among the eight sequenced donors, seven tested HCMV-seropositive and one tested seronegative. A few donors' CD3+CD56-NKG2C+ cells were dominated by the same clonotypes. No clear determination of HCMV specificity was made for expanded NKG2C+ T cell clones.

This TCR came from a man aged 50 or older who received an inactivated influenza vaccine. This specimen consisted of PBMCs from blood, obtained on the day of vaccination. The chain joins TRBV20-1 to TRBJ2-7; 9 bases align to TRBD2. CDR3 residues: CSASPNSGSYEQYF. As DNA, the CDR3 is TGCAGTGCTAGCCCAAATAGCGGGAGCTACGAGCAGTACTTC.